A selection of T cell receptor beta chains follows, all from one sample in a study of cytomegalovirus exposure and HLA in healthy donors. Generated by immunoSEQ multiplex PCR, the TCRdb table keeps only in-frame clones and is missing some. The table shows roughly 160,000 clones, with 60% to 80% occurring only once. What was sequenced was PBMCs. The receptors here all came from a woman aged 40 to 50 in good health and CMV-seropositive. The CDR3 runs from the conserved cysteine through the conserved F or W. D genes are given only for firm matches. Clone size is stated in some rows and not others, as once, few, many or a class when expanded.

14,TRBV30,TRBJ2-1,-,TRBD2,CAWSPLGASGKKFF,TGTGCCTGGAGTCCACTGGGGGCTAGCGGGAAAAAGTTCTTC
15,TRBV7-3,TRBJ2-1,-,TRBD2,CASSFGAGEYNEQFF,TGTGCCAGCAGCTTTGGAGCGGGAGAATACAATGAGCAGTTCTTC
13,TRBV28,TRBJ2-7,-,TRBD1,CASSAGTVYEQYF,TGTGCCAGCAGTGCCGGGACAGTCTACGAGCAGTACTTC
13,TRBV2,TRBJ1-2,-,-,CASSAGTRYGYTF,TGTGCCAGCAGTGCCGGGACACGGTATGGCTACACCTTC
11,TRBV30,TRBJ1-1,-,-,CAWSRNTEAFF,TGTGCCTGGAGTCGGAACACTGAAGCTTTCTTT
16,TRBV2,TRBJ2-3,-,TRBD2,CASSDMPGLEPDTQYF,TGTGCCAGCAGTGATATGCCGGGACTAGAGCCAGATACGCAGTATTTT
14,TRBV7-9,TRBJ1-6,-,TRBD1,CASSGTGGGLALHF,TGTGCCAGCAGCGGTACAGGGGGCGGGTTAGCCCTCCACTTT
12,TRBV10-2,TRBJ2-7,-,-,CASSVGQYEQYF,TGCGCCAGCAGTGTTGGCCAGTACGAGCAGTACTTC
20,TRBV4-3,TRBJ2-2,-,-,CASSQGPRAGAGRRTGELFF,TGCGCCAGCAGCCAAGGTCCCCGAGCAGGGGCGGGTCGTAGAACCGGGGAGCTGTTTTTT
14,TRBV27,TRBJ1-4,-,TRBD1,CASSRRQGGEKLFF,TGTGCCAGCAGTCGGCGACAGGGTGGTGAAAAACTGTTTTTT
15,TRBV7-9,TRBJ2-1,few,-,CASSFMSGRNNEQFF,TGTGCCAGCAGCTTTATGAGCGGACGTAATAATGAGCAGTTCTTC
17,TRBV7-2,TRBJ2-7,-,TRBD2,CASSLTGLAGGPGEQYF,TGTGCCAGCAGCCTAACGGGGCTAGCGGGAGGGCCAGGCGAGCAGTACTTC
15,TRBV11-3,TRBJ2-2,-,-,CASSPQGQSTGELFF,TGTGCCAGCAGCCCCCAAGGACAGTCCACCGGGGAGCTGTTTTTT
15,TRBV4-1,TRBJ2-1,-,TRBD1,CASSHPGGSNNEQFF,TGCGCCAGCAGCCACCCAGGGGGCTCGAACAATGAGCAGTTCTTC
14,TRBV5-1,TRBJ2-3,-,-,CASSLDGGPDTQYF,TGCGCCAGCAGCTTAGATGGAGGGCCAGATACGCAGTATTTT
15,TRBV2,TRBJ2-2,-,-,CASTERTGGLGELFF,TGTGCCAGCACTGAAAGGACGGGGGGCTTGGGGGAGCTGTTTTTT
15,TRBV5-1,TRBJ1-1,-,TRBD1,CASTPGGGRNTEAFF,TGCGCCTCAACCCCCGGAGGGGGCAGAAACACTGAAGCTTTCTTT
15,TRBV4-2,TRBJ1-2,-,-,CASSQDTRGSLGYTF,TGTGCCAGCAGCCAAGATACTCGGGGATCCCTTGGCTACACCTTC
13,TRBV7-2,TRBJ2-7,-,-,CASTPTRLDEQYF,TGTGCCAGCACCCCGACTAGGCTGGACGAGCAGTACTTC
12,TRBV6-1,TRBJ1-2,-,-,CASSEELYGYTF,TGTGCCAGCAGTGAGGAGCTTTATGGCTACACCTTC
13,TRBV19,TRBJ2-5,-,-,CASSSDSQETQYF,TGTGCCAGTAGTTCGGACTCCCAAGAGACCCAGTACTTC
14,TRBV9,TRBJ2-7,once,-,CASSVAGQGAEQYF,TGTGCCAGCAGCGTAGCTGGGCAGGGTGCCGAGCAGTACTTC
13,TRBV15,TRBJ1-5,-,-,CATSRDQIQPQHF,TGTGCCACCAGCAGAGATCAGATACAGCCCCAGCATTTT
16,TRBV15,TRBJ2-1,few,TRBD2,CATSRGAQREGNEQFF,TGTGCCACCAGCAGAGGTGCCCAGCGGGAGGGGAATGAGCAGTTCTTC
15,TRBV19,TRBJ2-1,-,-,CASRSSAPTYNEQFF,TGTGCCAGTCGAAGTTCAGCGCCTACCTACAATGAGCAGTTCTTC
18,TRBV5-8,TRBJ1-4,-,TRBD1,CASSSARGITMANEKLFF,TGTGCCAGCAGTTCGGCCAGGGGGATAACTATGGCTAATGAAAAACTGTTTTTT
15,TRBV2,TRBJ2-7,once,TRBD2,CASTVGLAGGYEQYF,TGTGCCAGCACTGTCGGACTAGCGGGAGGTTACGAGCAGTACTTC
15,TRBV28,TRBJ2-7,-,TRBD1,CASSPGDRPLYEQYF,TGTGCCAGCAGCCCAGGGGACAGGCCTTTATACGAGCAGTACTTC
13,TRBV5-4,TRBJ1-2,few,TRBD1,CASSLDRGTGYTF,TGTGCCAGCAGCTTGGACAGGGGGACTGGCTACACCTTC
16,TRBV7-8,TRBJ2-1,-,-,CASSLDSGDPPNEQFF,TGTGCCAGCAGCTTAGATTCGGGGGACCCACCCAATGAGCAGTTCTTC
14,TRBV28,TRBJ1-4,-,-,CASSSPRGNEKLFF,TGTGCCAGCAGTTCCCCCCGGGGTAATGAAAAACTGTTTTTT
14,TRBV18,TRBJ2-1,-,-,CASSPRQGGNEQFF,TGTGCCAGCTCACCAAGACAGGGAGGAAATGAGCAGTTCTTC
15,TRBV11-1,TRBJ2-1,-,TRBD2,CASSSRSGSRNEQFF,TGTGCCAGCAGCTCCAGGAGCGGGAGTCGCAATGAGCAGTTCTTC
16,TRBV18,TRBJ1-5,-,-,CASSLQRQSPSTPQHF,TGTGCCAGCTCACTACAACGACAGTCACCCAGTACGCCCCAGCATTTT
15,TRBV28,TRBJ2-6,-,TRBD1,CASSLSTGGFVIPTF,TGTGCCAGCAGTTTATCGACAGGGGGTTTCGTAATTCCGACTTTC
15,TRBV19,TRBJ1-2,few,TRBD1,CASSTTTGANYGYTF,TGTGCCAGTAGTACAACGACAGGGGCGAACTATGGCTACACCTTC
14,TRBV7-2,TRBJ1-5,-,TRBD1,CASSQTGGNQPQHF,TGTGCCAGCAGCCAAACAGGGGGCAATCAGCCCCAGCATTTT
15,TRBV7-9,TRBJ2-3,-,-,CASSLEAVSSDTQYF,TGTGCCAGCAGCTTAGAAGCGGTGAGCTCAGATACGCAGTATTTT
14,TRBV5-1,TRBJ1-1,-,-,CASSLDTTNTEAFF,TGCGCCAGCAGCTTGGACACTACGAACACTGAAGCTTTCTTT
13,TRBV6-1,TRBJ2-5,-,-,CASSGQVKETQYF,TGTGCCAGCAGTGGACAGGTTAAGGAGACCCAGTACTTC
14,TRBV11-2,TRBJ2-7,few,-,CASSPTRDSHEQYF,TGTGCCAGCAGCCCCACCCGCGACAGCCACGAGCAGTACTTC
15,TRBV28,TRBJ1-5,-,TRBD1,CASSPQGEGNQPQHF,TGTGCCAGCAGTCCCCAGGGGGAAGGCAATCAGCCCCAGCATTTT
12,TRBV7-8,TRBJ1-2,-,-,CASSLTGRGYTF,TGTGCCAGCAGCTTAACAGGGAGAGGCTACACCTTC
15,TRBV6-5,TRBJ2-1,few,-,CASRPNRVDYNEQFF,TGTGCCAGCAGACCGAACAGGGTGGACTACAATGAGCAGTTCTTC
12,TRBV29-1,TRBJ1-2,few,-,CSVAVGNYGYTF,TGCAGCGTTGCCGTCGGGAACTATGGCTACACCTTC
16,TRBV4-2,TRBJ2-1,-,TRBD2,CASSQRTSGAYNEQFF,TGTGCCAGCAGCCAAAGGACTAGCGGGGCCTACAATGAGCAGTTCTTC
18,TRBV5-6,TRBJ1-5,-,TRBD1,CASSLYPSNRGGNQPQHF,TGTGCCAGCAGCTTGTACCCCTCGAACAGGGGCGGCAATCAGCCCCAGCATTTT
16,TRBV7-2,TRBJ2-2,-,TRBD2,CASSSDSGRVTGELFF,TGTGCCAGCAGCTCCGATAGCGGGCGGGTGACCGGGGAGCTGTTTTTT
13,TRBV28,TRBJ2-5,-,TRBD1,CASSLGQGRVQYF,TGTGCCAGCAGTCTAGGACAGGGGAGGGTGCAGTACTTC
16,TRBV27,TRBJ1-1,-,-,CASSPFEVRGGTEAFF,TGTGCCAGCAGTCCGTTTGAGGTGAGGGGGGGCACTGAAGCTTTCTTT
14,TRBV5-1,TRBJ1-2,few,TRBD1,CASSMGTGGYGYTF,TGCGCCAGCAGCATGGGGACAGGGGGCTATGGCTACACCTTC
15,TRBV6-1,TRBJ2-5,-,TRBD1,CASSEVRQGASTQYF,TGTGCCAGCAGTGAAGTAAGGCAGGGGGCTTCGACCCAGTACTTC
12,TRBV28,TRBJ1-5,few,-,CASSLTGQPQHF,TGTGCCAGCAGTTTAACCGGACAACCCCAGCATTTT
14,TRBV29-1,TRBJ2-3,-,-,CSVIRQVFTDTQYF,TGCAGCGTGATCCGACAGGTCTTCACAGATACGCAGTATTTT